This TCR beta chain is from a study of T cell responses to AZD1222 COVID-19 vaccine. Germline V gene data show CDR1 as SGHRS and CDR2 as YFSETQ. The length of the CDR3 is 17 residues. Trimming removed 0 bases from V and 0 bases from J, with 14 bases in between. The protocol was immunoSEQ multiplex PCR, while the TCRdb copy is restricted to in-frame clones and leaves out a portion. The repertoire holds about 160,000 clones, with over 80% as singletons. The chain uses TRBV5-1 and TRBJ2-3; unclear D gene. The TCR originated in an adult who received the AZD1222 COVID-19 vaccine. This specimen consisted of peripheral blood, obtained 28 days after the second AZD1222 dose. The CDR3 bases are TGCGCCAGCAGCTTGGATAGGAGCGTCCCTAGCACAGATACGCAGTATTTT. Translated: CASSLDRSVPSTDTQYF.